This record concerns one TCR beta chain sequence. No cognate antigen has been identified for it. Base qualities are not recorded, but no much larger clone differs from it by a single base. CDR1 MNHEY and CDR2 SMNVEV are derived from the germline V gene (reference sequence). Trimming removed 8 bases from V and 4 bases from J; the gene matches leave 7 bases unexplained. Counted from cysteine to phenylalanine, this CDR3 has 14 amino acids. Only the CDR3 DNA is retained, 42 bases long and in frame from the first base. The source of the sample is a study of blood T cell repertoires in COVID-19 (dated by TCRdb to about 2020). Turning to the overall study: Samples from collaborators originated in the United States, Italy and Spain and spanned both the acute and convalescent phases of COVID-19. The repertoires were made available in a free public database intended to serve as a resource for research on the immune response to SARS-CoV-2. Samples came from the ongoing ImmuneRACE study (first 160 participants) plus 1,254 subjects from 6 global collaborators. The prospective study material was composed of cDNA or gDNA derived from T cells, B-cell-depleted T cells, or PBMCs. Where HLA class I and class II types were available, the types were taken from metadata supplied by the sample provider, not from assay-based typing. A de-identified subject ID, COVID-19 status, age in years and sex were almost always included in the sample metadata. Subjects who had been exposed to COVID-19, were actively infected with it, or had recovered from it provided the deeply sampled blood TCRbeta repertoires that made up the dataset. The paper as a whole reports these results and caveats: The quantity of clinical and demographic metadata differed by source and by participant and was supplied without curation.

TCRbeta CDR3 regions were amplified from genomic DNA by means of the immunoSEQ Assay, a bias-controlled multiplex PCR. On the authors' methods: The number of nucleated cells in each sample was estimated by amplification of reference gene primers within the assay. To quantify the absolute abundance of each unique TCRbeta CDR3 rearrangement, sequence reads were collapsed and filtered. For each sample, productive Simpson clonality was calculated by taking the square root of Simpson's diversity index across productive rearrangements. TCRdb re-hosts the immuneACCESS table, in-frame sequences only. Its copies lack some clones; in the studies checked, an unresolved V gene accounts for under half of them, and the cause for the rest is not known. V and J calls plus clone size are reproduced from that table; the DNA served to infer D and trimming. In this sample the table shows 55,000 to 95,000 clones, roughly 76% of which occur a single time. The ten largest make up 20% to 25% of the sample.

The collaborating institutions used their own protocols to collect whole blood in K2EDTA tubes. Collaborator samples were shipped for TCRbeta analysis as frozen whole blood, isolated PBMCs, or DNA extracted from either sample type. This receptor chain uses TRBV27 and TRBJ2-2, and 7 bases in between align with TRBD2. What was sequenced was peripheral blood. The TCR originated in a woman aged 65 to 85 with acute or convalescent COVID-19. The DNA sequence reads TGTGCCAGCGGGAACGGGAGGCTCACCGGGGAGCTGTTTTTT. This yields the protein CASGNGRLTGELFF.